Listed here are 3 T cell receptor beta chains from one sample, sequenced in a study of graft-versus-host responses after intestinal transplantation. TCRdb's table, derived via immunoSEQ multiplex PCR, lists solely in-frame clones and lacks some. This sample has more than 65,000 clones, with 90% found just once. These receptors lack a known antigen. Sequences were derived from unstimulated CD8+ T cells sorted from spleen or lymph node cells, sampled before intestinal transplant. Receptors originate from a human donor who received an intestinal transplant.

Details on this clone: Other DNA sequences of this sample code for an identical CDR3. CDR3 nucleotides: TGTGCCAGCAGCCCGGGGGGGTACGAGCAGTACTTC. Translated, it gives CASSPGGYEQYF. This rearrangement joins TRBV11-2 to TRBJ2-7; 8 positions agree with TRBD2. The CDR3 spans 12 residues. Losses at the gene ends were 5 bases for V and 4 bases for J; bases not matched to a gene: 1. Germline assignment: CDR1 SGHAT and CDR2 FQNNGV.

V and J are TRBV19 and TRBJ2-7, with D possibly being TRBD2 (5 bases). Trimming took 4 bases from V and 7 from J, leaving 14 bases between them. CDR3 length equals 13 residues. Germline V gene data show CDR1 as LNHDA and CDR2 as SQIVND (reference sequence). This CDR3 reads CASSNGVAGEQYF. Written as DNA, the CDR3 is TGTGCCAGTAGTAACGGGGTCGCTGGGGAGCAGTACTTC.

This clone occurred once. The CDR3 is CASSGIGQTTDRGYTF. CDR3 DNA sequence: TGCGCCAGCAGCGGGATCGGACAAACCACAGATCGGGGCTACACCTTC. This rearrangement joins TRBV5-1 to TRBJ1-2; perhaps TRBD1 as D (5 bases). Trimming cost V 4 bases and J 8 bases, with 24 bases left between them. This CDR3 region has 16 residues. Germline lookup yields CDR1 SGHRS and CDR2 YFSETQ.